This T cell receptor (beta chain) was recorded in a study of blood T cell repertoires in COVID-19. Study information: The United States, Italy and Spain were the sources of the acute and convalescent COVID-19 samples.

Seattle patients were enrolled while actively infected and followed longitudinally. The germline CDR1 and CDR2 sequences are MNHEY and SVGAGI. Trimming stripped 6 bases from V and 6 bases from J, with 18 bases between. There are 14 residues in the CDR3. The repertoire was sequenced with immunoSEQ multiplex PCR; TCRdb's copy has only in-frame clones and lacks some. The repertoire includes some 130,000 clones, roughly nine tenths of them detected once, and roughly 11% sits in the top ten. The chain is built from TRBV6-5 and TRBJ2-7; D is possibly TRBD1 (5 bases). The sequence was collected from a woman aged 70-85 years with COVID-19, enrolled during active disease. Sequenced sample: peripheral blood. This CDR3 is CASRHRSPPSEQYF. CDR3 nucleotides: TGTGCCAGCAGGCACAGGTCCCCCCCTTCCGAGCAGTACTTC.